The 24 T cell receptor beta chains in this list originate from one sample, sequenced in a study of T cells after yellow fever vaccination. In TCRdb, the 5' RACE reads were re-called with MiXCR into one record per CDR3 protein. In the table there are 300,000 to 400,000 distinct CDR3 sequences, around an eighth of which are singletons. The sequencing here drew on CD4+ T cells sorted from PBMCs, taken 15 days after the yellow fever booster vaccination. The receptor set was obtained from a man between 18 and 29 years old who received the YFV17D yellow fever vaccine.

As for this clonotype: This sequence may be a read error, since a much larger clone differs from it by one base. V is TRBV29-1 and J is TRBJ1-2, with 7 bases aligning to TRBD1. V gave up 4 bases and J gave up 1 base; unmatched junction bases: 0. Germline assignment: CDR1 SQVTM and CDR2 ANQGSEA. CDR3 size: 12 residues. The DNA of the CDR3 is TGCAGCGTTGGGGACAGTAACTATGGCTACACCTTC. Translating gives CSVGDSNYGYTF.

This sequence joins TRBV28 and TRBJ1-3; TRBD1 agrees at 7 bases. There are 17 residues in the CDR3. Trimming at V came to 5 bases and at J to 4 bases, leaving 14 bases not matched to a gene. The germline V gene encodes CDR1 MDHEN and CDR2 SYDVKM. CDR3 protein: CASSPHPPTGTGNTIYF. The CDR3 region has the DNA TGTGCCAGCAGTCCCCACCCCCCGACAGGGACGGGAAACACCATATATTTT. Combining the CDR3 with reference TRBV28 and TRBJ1-3 gives the whole variable domain DVKVTQSSRYLVKRTGEKVFLECVQDMDHENMFWYRQDPGLGLRLIYFSYDVKMKEKGDIPEGYSVSREKKERFSLILESASTNQTSMYLCASSPHPPTGTGNTIYFGEGSWLTVV.

The table lists this clonotype with a few counts. The chain joins TRBV2 to TRBJ1-6; D is uncertain. V lost 7 bases and J 9 bases, leaving 10 bases between the germline ends. CDR3 length: 12 residues. Germline values: CDR1 SNHLY, CDR2 FYNNEI. CDR3 region: CASKSGFSPLHF. In DNA form, the CDR3 reads TGTGCCAGCAAATCGGGGTTTTCACCCCTCCACTTT.

The rearrangement links TRBV6-5 to TRBJ2-7, with 8 nucleotides matching TRBD1. CDR1 and CDR2 from the germline V gene are MNHEY and SVGAGI. The junction had 7 bases not matched to a gene; V was cut back by 6 bases and J by 6 bases. The CDR3 loop spans 13 amino acids. The CDR3 sequence is CASSPGQGLEQYV. CDR3 sequence (DNA): TGTGCCAGCAGCCCCGGACAGGGCCTCGAGCAGTACGTC.

The CDR3 DNA reads as TGTGCCAGCAGCCAAGCCCGGGACGCAGGAGGGACCCAGTACTTC. Encoded protein: CASSQARDAGGTQYF. The rearrangement links TRBV4-2 to TRBJ2-5, with D perhaps TRBD1 or TRBD2 (5 bases each). Germline CDR1 is LGHNA and CDR2 is YNFKEQ. V shed 1 base and J shed 7 bases, with 16 bases lying between them. The CDR3 is 15 residues long.

This clonotype has at least ten counts. The chain couples TRBV7-3 to TRBJ2-3, with 9 bases that match TRBD2. CDR1 is SGHTA and CDR2 is FQGTGA in the germline V gene. V shed 5 bases, J shed 4 bases, and the junction held 4 bases outside the gene matches. This CDR3 is built from 14 residues. The CDR3 DNA is TGTGCCAGCAGCCGCGGGGGGGCCGCAGATACGCAGTATTTT. It encodes CASSRGGAADTQYF.

This clonotype was observed many times. The rearrangement uses TRBV7-2 and TRBJ2-3; D is possibly TRBD1 (6 bases). V gave up 4 bases and J gave up 2 bases, with 10 bases separating them. The germline CDR1 and CDR2 sequences are SGHTA and FQGNSA. CDR3 length equals 14 residues. This CDR3 reads CASSSGQNTDTQYF. In DNA, the CDR3 is TGTGCCAGCAGCTCAGGACAGAACACAGATACGCAGTATTTT.

This clonotype was observed a handful of times. A read error may produce the germline difference seen at one junction end. The V and J genes are TRBV4-1 and TRBJ1-3; no clear D gene. The CDR3 totals 15 residues. Germline assignment: CDR1 MGHRA and CDR2 YSYEKL. The CDR3 is CASSPRPLAGNTTYF. The CDR3 DNA reads TGCGCCAGCAGCCCCCGCCCGTTGGCTGGAAACACCACATATTTT.

The chain uses TRBV6-2 or TRBV6-3 and TRBJ1-1; D unresolved. Germline CDR1 and CDR2: MNHEY and SVGEGT. The CDR3 extends over 15 amino acids. Trimming cost V 4 bases and J 2 bases, with 14 bases left between them. The DNA of the CDR3 is TGTGCCAGCAGTTCCCCCCGGAAGTCCAACACTGAAGCTTTCTTT. Amino acid sequence: CASSSPRKSNTEAFF.

V usage is TRBV20-1 and J usage is TRBJ2-3; the match to TRBD1 covers 7 bases. The CDR3 consists of 15 residues. V lost 0 bases to trimming and J lost 0 bases; unmatched junction nucleotides: 3. The germline V gene has CDR1 DFQATT and CDR2 SNEGSKA (reference sequence). For the CDR3, the DNA is TGCAGTGCTAGAGATCGGACAGGTAGCACAGATACGCAGTATTTT. This encodes CSARDRTGSTDTQYF.

This sequence joins TRBV6-1 and TRBJ1-6, with D perhaps TRBD1 (6 bases). The germline V and J ends were trimmed by 4 bases and 9 bases, with 13 bases remaining between them. CDR1 and CDR2 from the germline V gene are MNHNS and SASEGT. The CDR3 spans 14 residues. CDR3 region: CASSGWQGSSPLHF. The CDR3 DNA sequence: TGTGCCAGCAGTGGCTGGCAGGGGTCTTCACCCCTCCACTTT.

J is TRBJ2-3 and V is TRBV7-9; 9 bases map to TRBD2. The CDR3 has 17 amino acids. V dropped 5 bases and J dropped 6; count of bases not matched to a gene: 15. The germline V gene has CDR1 SEHNR and CDR2 FQNEAQ (reference sequence). This CDR3 reads CASSETLRGGRVDTQYF. CDR3 sequence (DNA): TGTGCCAGCAGCGAGACGCTGCGGGGGGGCCGGGTGGATACGCAGTATTTT.

The chain recombines TRBV7-2 with TRBJ2-3; TRBD2 matches 15 bases. The CDR3 runs 19 residues. Germline assignment: CDR1 SGHTA and CDR2 FQGNSA. Germline trimming cut 3 bases from V and 3 bases from J; bases unmatched to any gene: 10. The CDR3 region is CASSFYRTSGGAGTDTQYF. CDR3 coding DNA: TGTGCCAGCAGCTTTTATAGGACTAGCGGGGGGGCCGGGACAGATACGCAGTATTTT.

The CDR3 bases are TGTGCCAGCAGCCAAGGTGACGATACGCAGTATTTT. The encoded protein is CASSQGDDTQYF. This chain connects TRBV3-1 to TRBJ2-3; D ambiguous. The CDR3 is 12 residues long. The germline V gene has CDR1 LGHDT and CDR2 YNNKEL (reference sequence). V was cut by 1 base and J by 6 bases, with 5 bases left in between.

In its sample, this clonotype was seen a few times. V gene TRBV6-2 or TRBV6-3 combines with J gene TRBJ2-4; 11 nucleotides match TRBD2. The V and J ends lost 10 bases and 5 bases, in that order; junction bases with no gene match: 4. The CDR3 runs 13 residues. Per germline, CDR1 MNHEY and CDR2 SVGEGT. The CDR3 DNA reads TGTGCCACCGTGGGACTAGCGGAAAACATTCAGTACTTC. Encoded protein: CATVGLAENIQYF.

This clonotype was observed at least ten times. The rearrangement joins TRBV27 to TRBJ2-2, with 9 bases fitting TRBD1. CDR3 length: 14 residues. J lost 5 bases, V lost 7 bases, and 5 bases had no gene match. From germline, CDR1 is MNHEY and CDR2 SMNVEV (reference sequence). CDR3 nucleotide sequence: TGTGCCAGCAACCGACAGGGGGAAACCGGGGAGCTGTTTTTT. Encoded protein: CASNRQGETGELFF.

The V and J genes are TRBV15 and TRBJ1-2; D is perhaps TRBD1 (6 bases). The CDR3 consists of 14 residues. The germline V and J ends were trimmed by 0 bases and 11 bases, with 16 bases remaining between them. The V gene's germline CDR1 is LNHNV and CDR2 YYDKDF (reference sequence). The CDR3 region is CATSRDFNREGYTF. CDR3 in DNA: TGTGCCACCAGCAGAGATTTCAACAGGGAGGGGTACACCTTC.

This clonotype occurred many times. The chain links TRBV12-3 or TRBV12-4 to TRBJ2-3; D possibly corresponds to TRBD1 (6 bases). V shed 6 bases and J shed 3 bases, with 10 bases lying between them. The CDR3 contains 13 residues. The CDR3 nucleotides are TGTGCCAGCAGGCCACAGGGTACAGATACGCAGTATTTT. Protein sequence: CASRPQGTDTQYF.

This clonotype appeared a few times. This rearrangement joins TRBV9 to TRBJ2-3; D possibly uses TRBD1 or TRBD2 (6 bases each). CDR3 size: 14 residues. The V and J ends lost 2 bases and 1 base respectively, with 8 bases between them. The germline CDR1 and CDR2 sequences are SGDLS and YYNGEE. CDR3 sequence (DNA): TGTGCCAGCAGCGTCCGGGGGCGCACAGATACGCAGTATTTT. It specifies CASSVRGRTDTQYF.

The V call is TRBV24-1, the J call TRBJ2-3, with D hard to call. The V end lost 4 bases, the J end lost 2 bases, and 9 bases lay between the germline ends. The CDR3 extends over 14 amino acids. Germline loops: CDR1 KGHDR, CDR2 SFDVKD. CDR3 in amino acids: CATSEPSITDTQYF. CDR3 nucleotide sequence: TGTGCCACCAGTGAGCCGAGTATCACAGATACGCAGTATTTT.

The chain uses TRBV4-3 and TRBJ1-2; perhaps TRBD1 as D (5 bases). This CDR3 comprises 16 residues. Trimming stripped 1 base from V and 2 bases from J, with 14 bases between. The germline CDR1 and CDR2 sequences are LGHNA and YSLEER. The CDR3 DNA reads TGCGCCAGCAGCCAAGTGTCCGCCCGGACAAACTATGGCTACACCTTC. This sequence encodes CASSQVSARTNYGYTF.

The chain uses TRBV20-1 and TRBJ1-5, with 7 bases identical to TRBD1. Trimming took 6 bases from V and 0 from J; bases not matched to a gene: 8. The germline CDR1 and CDR2 sequences are DFQATT and SNEGSKA (reference sequence). The length of the CDR3 is 15 residues. This chain's CDR3 is CSAGTDSYSNQPQHF. The CDR3 bases are TGCAGTGCGGGGACAGACTCGTATAGCAATCAGCCCCAGCATTTT.

The chain employs TRBV5-8 and TRBJ2-5, with 9 bases that match TRBD1. CDR3 length: 15 amino acids. J lost 5 bases, V lost 3 bases, and 8 bases had no gene match. From germline, CDR1 is SGHTS and CDR2 YDEGEE. DNA of the CDR3: TGTGCCAGCAGCTCACAGGGGGCTCGGTGGGAGACCCAGTACTTC. It specifies CASSSQGARWETQYF.

The V call is TRBV7-2, the J call TRBJ2-3; TRBD1 aligns across 10 bases. CDR1 SGHTA and CDR2 FQGNSA come from the germline V gene. This CDR3 is built from 15 residues. V gave up 5 bases and J gave up 4 bases; unmatched junction bases: 6. The CDR3 spells CASSGLGQGADTQYF. For the CDR3, the DNA is TGTGCCAGCAGCGGGCTTGGACAGGGGGCAGATACGCAGTATTTT. The whole variable domain, remainder taken from reference TRBV7-2 and TRBJ2-3, is GAGVSQSPSNKVTEKGKDVELRCDPISGHTALYWYRQSLGQGLEFLIYFQGNSAPDKSGLPSDRFSAERTGGSVSTLTIQRTQQEDSAVYLCASSGLGQGADTQYFGPGTRLTVL.